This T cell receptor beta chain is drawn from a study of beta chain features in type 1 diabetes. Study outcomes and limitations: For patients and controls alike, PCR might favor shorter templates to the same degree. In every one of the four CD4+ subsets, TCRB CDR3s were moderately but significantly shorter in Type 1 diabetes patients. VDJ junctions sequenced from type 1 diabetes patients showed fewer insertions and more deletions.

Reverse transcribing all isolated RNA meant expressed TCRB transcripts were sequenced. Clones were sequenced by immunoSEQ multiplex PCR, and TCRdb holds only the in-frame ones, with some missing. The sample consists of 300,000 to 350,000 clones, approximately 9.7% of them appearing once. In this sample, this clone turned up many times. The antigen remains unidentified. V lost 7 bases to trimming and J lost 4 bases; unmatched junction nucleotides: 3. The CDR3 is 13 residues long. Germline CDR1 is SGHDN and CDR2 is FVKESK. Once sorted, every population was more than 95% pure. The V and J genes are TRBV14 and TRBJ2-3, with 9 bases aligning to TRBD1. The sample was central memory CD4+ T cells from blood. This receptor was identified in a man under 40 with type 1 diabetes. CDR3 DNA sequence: TGTGCCAGCAACAGGGGGCATGCAGATACGCAGTATTTT. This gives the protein CASNRGHADTQYF.